The present T cell receptor beta chain was sequenced within a study of CD8+CD57+ T cells in acquired aplastic anemia. In this sample, this clonotype turned up many times. Its antigen is undetermined. TCR beta VDJ combinations and CDR3 sequences were profiled from genomic DNA. Each CDR3 protein gets one entry after TCRdb re-called the reads with MiXCR. The repertoire consists of 180,000 or so distinct CDR3 sequences, with about half occurring once and the leading ten covering under 3.5%. The V gene end was trimmed by 1 base and the J gene end by 4 bases; junction bases not matched to a gene: 7. The CDR3 contains 17 residues. Germline CDR1 and CDR2: SGHVS and FNYEAQ. Whole-study findings and limits: With respect to CD8+ Simpson's diversity, patients and controls did not differ significantly.

The sample comprised sorted CD4+, CD8+, or CD8+CD57+ T cells (not recorded which) from PBMCs. The receptor's source is a human donor in good health. The chain is built from TRBV7-6 and TRBJ1-2, with 12 bases fitting TRBD1. The CDR3 is CASSLDGTGGVGYGYTF. CDR3 nucleotides: TGTGCCAGCAGCTTAGATGGGACAGGGGGCGTCGGCTATGGCTACACCTTC.